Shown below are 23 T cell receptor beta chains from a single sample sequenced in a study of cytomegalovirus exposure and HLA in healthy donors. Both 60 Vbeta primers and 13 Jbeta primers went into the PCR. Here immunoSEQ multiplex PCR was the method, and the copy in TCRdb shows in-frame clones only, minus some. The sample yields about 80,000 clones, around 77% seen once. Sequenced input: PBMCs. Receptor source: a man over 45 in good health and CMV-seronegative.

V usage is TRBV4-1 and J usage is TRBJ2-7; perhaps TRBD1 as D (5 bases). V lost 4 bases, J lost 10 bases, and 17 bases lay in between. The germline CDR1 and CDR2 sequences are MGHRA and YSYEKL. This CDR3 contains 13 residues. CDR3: CASSRTLDTDQYF. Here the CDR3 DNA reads TGCGCCAGCAGCCGGACATTAGACACGGACCAGTACTTC.

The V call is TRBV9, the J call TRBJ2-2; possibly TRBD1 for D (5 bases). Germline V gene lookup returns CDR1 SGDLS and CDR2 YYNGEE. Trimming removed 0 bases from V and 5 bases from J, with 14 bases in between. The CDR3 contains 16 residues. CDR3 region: CASSVGAGRETGELFF. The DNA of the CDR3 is TGTGCCAGCAGCGTAGGGGCTGGCAGGGAAACCGGGGAGCTGTTTTTT.

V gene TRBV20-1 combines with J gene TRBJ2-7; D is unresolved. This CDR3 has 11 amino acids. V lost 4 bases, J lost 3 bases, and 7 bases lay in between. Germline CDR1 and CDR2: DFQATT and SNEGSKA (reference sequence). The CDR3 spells CSANEYYEQYF. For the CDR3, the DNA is TGCAGTGCTAACGAGTACTACGAGCAGTACTTC.

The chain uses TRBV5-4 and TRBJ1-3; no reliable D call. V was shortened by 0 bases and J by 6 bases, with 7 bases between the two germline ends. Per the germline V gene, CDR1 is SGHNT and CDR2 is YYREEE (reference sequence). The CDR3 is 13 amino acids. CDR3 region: CASSLGLTNTIYF. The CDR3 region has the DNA TGTGCCAGCAGCTTGGGGCTCACAAACACCATATATTTT. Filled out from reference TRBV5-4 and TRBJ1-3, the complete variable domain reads ETGVTQSPTHLIKTRGQQVTLRCSSQSGHNTVSWYQQALGQGPQFIFQYYREEENGRGNFPPRFSGLQFPNYSSELNVNALELDDSALYLCASSLGLTNTIYFGEGSWLTVV.

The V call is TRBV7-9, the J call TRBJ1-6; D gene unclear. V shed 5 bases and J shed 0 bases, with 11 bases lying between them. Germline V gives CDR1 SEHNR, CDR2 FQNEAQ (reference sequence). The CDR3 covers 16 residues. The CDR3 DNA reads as TGTGCCAGCAGCCCCGTGCTAAGCTCCTATAATTCACCCCTCCACTTT. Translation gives CASSPVLSSYNSPLHF.

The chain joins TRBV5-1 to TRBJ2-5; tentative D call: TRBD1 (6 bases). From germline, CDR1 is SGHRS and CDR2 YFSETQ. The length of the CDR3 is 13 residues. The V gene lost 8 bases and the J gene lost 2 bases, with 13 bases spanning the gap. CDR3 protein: CASQRTDQETQYF. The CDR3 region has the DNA TGCGCCAGTCAACGGACAGATCAAGAGACCCAGTACTTC.

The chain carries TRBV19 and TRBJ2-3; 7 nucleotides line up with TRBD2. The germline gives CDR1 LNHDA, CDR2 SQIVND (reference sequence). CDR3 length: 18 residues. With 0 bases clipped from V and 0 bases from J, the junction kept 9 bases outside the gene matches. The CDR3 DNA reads TGTGCCAGTAGTATAGATAACGGGGGGTTCTCTAGCACAGATACGCAGTATTTT. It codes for CASSIDNGGFSSTDTQYF.

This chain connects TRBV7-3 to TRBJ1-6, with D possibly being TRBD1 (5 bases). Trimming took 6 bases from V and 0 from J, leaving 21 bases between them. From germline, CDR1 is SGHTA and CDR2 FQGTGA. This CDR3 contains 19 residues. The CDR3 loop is CASSRSPSGGSSYNSPLHF. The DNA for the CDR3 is TGTGCCAGCAGTCGAAGCCCCAGCGGGGGGAGCTCCTATAATTCACCCCTCCACTTT.

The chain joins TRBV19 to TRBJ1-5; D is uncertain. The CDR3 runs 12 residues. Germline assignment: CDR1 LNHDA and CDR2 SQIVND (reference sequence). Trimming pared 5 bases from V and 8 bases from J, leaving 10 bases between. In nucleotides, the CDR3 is TGTGCCAGTAGTGTACCCGGGGAGCCCCAGCATTTT. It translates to CASSVPGEPQHF. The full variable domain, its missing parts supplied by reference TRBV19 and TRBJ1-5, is DGGITQSPKYLFRKEGQNVTLSCEQNLNHDAMYWYRQDPGQGLRLIYYSQIVNDFQKGDIAEGYSVSREKKESFPLTVTSAQKNPTAFYLCASSVPGEPQHFGDGTRLSIL.

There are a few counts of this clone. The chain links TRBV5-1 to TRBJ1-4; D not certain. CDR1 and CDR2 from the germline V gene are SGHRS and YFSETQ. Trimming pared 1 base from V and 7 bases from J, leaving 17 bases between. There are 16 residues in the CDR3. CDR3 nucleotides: TGCGCCAGCAGCTTGATAGCGGGCACAAAGCCTGAAAAACTGTTTTTT. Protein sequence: CASSLIAGTKPEKLFF.

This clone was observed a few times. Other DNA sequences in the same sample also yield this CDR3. The CDR3 DNA reads as TGTGCTAGTGGTTTGGTATTGGGACAGGGAAGCTCCTATAATTCACCCCTCCACTTT. Its protein product is CASGLVLGQGSSYNSPLHF. V and J are TRBV12-5 and TRBJ1-6, with 9 bases that match TRBD1. Germline CDR1 is LGHNT and CDR2 is FRNRAP. The CDR3 is 19 amino acids. With 0 bases clipped from V and 0 bases from J, the junction kept 6 bases outside the gene matches.

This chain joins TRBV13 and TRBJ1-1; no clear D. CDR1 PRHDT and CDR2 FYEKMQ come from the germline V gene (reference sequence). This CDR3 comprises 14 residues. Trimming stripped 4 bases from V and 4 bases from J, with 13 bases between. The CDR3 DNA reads TGTGCCAGCAGCTATCGGGGAACGAGCACTGAAGCTTTCTTT. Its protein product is CASSYRGTSTEAFF.

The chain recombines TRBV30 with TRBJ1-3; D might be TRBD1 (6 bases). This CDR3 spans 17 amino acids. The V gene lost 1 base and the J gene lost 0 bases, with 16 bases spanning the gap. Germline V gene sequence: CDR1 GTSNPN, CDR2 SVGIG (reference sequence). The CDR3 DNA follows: TGTGCCTGGAGTGGAGGGAAAACAGGGCTCTCTGGAAACACCATATATTTT. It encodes CAWSGGKTGLSGNTIYF.

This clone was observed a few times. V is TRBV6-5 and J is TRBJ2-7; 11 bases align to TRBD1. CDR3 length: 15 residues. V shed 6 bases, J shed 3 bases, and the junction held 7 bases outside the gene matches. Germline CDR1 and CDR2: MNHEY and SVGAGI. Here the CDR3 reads CASRRTGTGGYEQYF. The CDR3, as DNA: TGTGCCAGCAGACGCACCGGGACAGGGGGCTACGAGCAGTACTTC.

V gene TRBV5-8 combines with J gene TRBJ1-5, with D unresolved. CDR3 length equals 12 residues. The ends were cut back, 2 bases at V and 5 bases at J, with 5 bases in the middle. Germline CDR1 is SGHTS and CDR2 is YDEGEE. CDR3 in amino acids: CASSLRDQPQHF. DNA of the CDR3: TGTGCCAGCAGCTTACGGGATCAGCCCCAGCATTTT.

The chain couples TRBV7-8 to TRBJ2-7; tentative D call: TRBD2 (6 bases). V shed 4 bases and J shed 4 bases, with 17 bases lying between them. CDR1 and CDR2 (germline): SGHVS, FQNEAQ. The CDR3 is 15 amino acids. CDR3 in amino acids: CASSSPGTANYEQYF. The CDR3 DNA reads TGTGCCAGCAGCTCCCCCGGGACTGCAAATTACGAGCAGTACTTC.

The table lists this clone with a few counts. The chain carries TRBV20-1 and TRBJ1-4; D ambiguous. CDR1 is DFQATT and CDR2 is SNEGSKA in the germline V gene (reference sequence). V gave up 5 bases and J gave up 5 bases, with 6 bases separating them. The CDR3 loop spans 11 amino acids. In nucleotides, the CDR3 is TGCAGTGCTGAGAAAAATGAAAAACTGTTTTTT. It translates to CSAEKNEKLFF.

The CDR3 here is CASSARATSGGALNTQYF. DNA of the CDR3: TGTGCCAGCAGCGCACGAGCAACTAGCGGGGGGGCATTGAATACGCAGTATTTT. The V and J genes are TRBV5-6 and TRBJ2-3; TRBD2 matches 13 bases. The V gene's germline CDR1 is SGHDT and CDR2 YYEEEE. This CDR3 is built from 18 residues. J lost 7 bases, V lost 4 bases, and 15 bases had no gene match.

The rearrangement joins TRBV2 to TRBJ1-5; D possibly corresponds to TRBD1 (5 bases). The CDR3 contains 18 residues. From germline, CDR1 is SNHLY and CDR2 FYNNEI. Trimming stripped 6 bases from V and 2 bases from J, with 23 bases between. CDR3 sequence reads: CASRQTSAGIKGNQPQHF. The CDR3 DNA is TGTGCCAGCAGGCAGACAAGTGCAGGGATTAAAGGCAATCAGCCCCAGCATTTT.

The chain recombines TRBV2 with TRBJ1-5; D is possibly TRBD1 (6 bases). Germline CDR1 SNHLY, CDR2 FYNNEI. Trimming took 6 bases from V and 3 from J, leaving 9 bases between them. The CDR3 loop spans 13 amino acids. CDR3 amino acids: CASSRDNNQPQHF. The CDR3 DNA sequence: TGTGCCAGCAGCCGGGACAACAATCAGCCCCAGCATTTT.

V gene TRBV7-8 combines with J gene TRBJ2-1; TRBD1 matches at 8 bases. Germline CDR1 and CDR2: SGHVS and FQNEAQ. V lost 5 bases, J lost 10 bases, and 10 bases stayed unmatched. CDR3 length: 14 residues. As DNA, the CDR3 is TGTGCCAGCAGCGTGGGACAGGCCTCCTTGGAGCAGTTCTTC. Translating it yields CASSVGQASLEQFF.

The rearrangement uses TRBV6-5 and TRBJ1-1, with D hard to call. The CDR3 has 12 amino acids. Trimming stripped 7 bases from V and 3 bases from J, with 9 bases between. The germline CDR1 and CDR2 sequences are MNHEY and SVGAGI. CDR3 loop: CASTSQDTEAFF. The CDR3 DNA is TGTGCCAGCACCAGTCAGGACACTGAAGCTTTCTTT.

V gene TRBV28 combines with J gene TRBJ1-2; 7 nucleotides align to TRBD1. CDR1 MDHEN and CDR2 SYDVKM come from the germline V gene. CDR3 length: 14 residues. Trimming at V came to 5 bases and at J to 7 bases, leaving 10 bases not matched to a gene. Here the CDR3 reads CASSVNQQGSGYTF. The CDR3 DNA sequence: TGTGCCAGCAGTGTAAACCAACAGGGGTCTGGCTACACCTTC.